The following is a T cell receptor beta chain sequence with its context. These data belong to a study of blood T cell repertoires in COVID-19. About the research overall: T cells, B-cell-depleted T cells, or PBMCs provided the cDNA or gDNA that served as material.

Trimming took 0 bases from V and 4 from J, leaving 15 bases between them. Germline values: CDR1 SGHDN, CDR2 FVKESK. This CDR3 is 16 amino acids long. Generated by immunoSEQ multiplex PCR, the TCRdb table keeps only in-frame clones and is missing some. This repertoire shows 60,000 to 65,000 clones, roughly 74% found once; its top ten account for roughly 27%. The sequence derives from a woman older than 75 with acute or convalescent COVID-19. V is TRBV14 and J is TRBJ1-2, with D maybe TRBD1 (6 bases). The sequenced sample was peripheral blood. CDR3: CASSQDRTGLFYGYTF. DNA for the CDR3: TGTGCCAGCAGCCAAGATCGCACAGGGCTTTTCTATGGCTACACCTTC. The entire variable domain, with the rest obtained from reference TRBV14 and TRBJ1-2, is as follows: EAGVTQFPSHSVIEKGQTVTLRCDPISGHDNLYWYRRVMGKEIKFLLHFVKESKQDESGMPNNRFLAERTGGTYSTLKVQPAELEDSGVYFCASSQDRTGLFYGYTFGSGTRLTVV.